This T cell receptor (beta chain) was identified during a study of blood T cell repertoires in COVID-19. Losses at the gene ends were 1 base for V and 0 bases for J; bases not matched to a gene: 7. The CDR3 contains 17 residues. The V gene's germline CDR1 is SGDLS and CDR2 YYNGEE. Methods used by the authors: Nucleated cell number was recorded as an estimate derived from reference gene primer amplification. The table came from immunoSEQ multiplex PCR; TCRdb's copy has only in-frame clones and leaves some out. Clone size and V and J calls were adopted from that table, with D and trimming inferred from the DNA. The table includes some 380,000 clones, around 87% detected once.

Sequencing used PBMCs or T cells enriched from blood (not recorded which). This sequence was found in a man aged 30 to 39 who had recovered from COVID-19. J is TRBJ1-3 and V is TRBV9; 7 positions match TRBD1. The CDR3 protein is CASSVTPTGSSGNTIYF. The CDR3 bases are TGTGCCAGCAGCGTAACTCCGACAGGGAGCTCTGGAAACACCATATATTTT.